This T cell receptor beta chain originates from a study of shared clonotypes between healthy human individuals. A remark on this clone: What it binds is not known. Additional DNA sequences in this sample encode the identical CDR3.

Authors' processing steps: ImmunoSEQ output held junction-only sequences without quality scores, so filtering differed. The table came from immunoSEQ multiplex PCR; TCRdb's copy has only in-frame clones and leaves some out. The V and J calls and clone size are taken from that table; D and trimming were inferred from the DNA. The profile shows about 2.4 million clones, around 94% of them singletons. Those who donated were healthy HIV-negative adults, with no recent acute infections or vaccinations reported. This CDR3 contains 14 residues. CDR1 is MNHNY and CDR2 is SVGAGI in the germline V gene (reference sequence). V lost 6 bases, J lost 0 bases, and 2 bases stayed unmatched. General observations from the study: The sampled material consisted only of blood, and tissue repertoires are likely to differ. Relative to memory subsets, naive subsets generally showed larger estimated richness.

Sample: naive CD4+ T cells sorted from blood. The subset: CD45RA+ positively selected. The chain uses TRBV6-6 and TRBJ2-1, with 7 bases matching TRBD2. This TCR was recovered from a man aged 18 to 30 in good health. The DNA for the CDR3 is TGTGCCAGCAGCAGGACTAGCTCCTACAATGAGCAGTTCTTC. This gives the protein CASSRTSSYNEQFF.